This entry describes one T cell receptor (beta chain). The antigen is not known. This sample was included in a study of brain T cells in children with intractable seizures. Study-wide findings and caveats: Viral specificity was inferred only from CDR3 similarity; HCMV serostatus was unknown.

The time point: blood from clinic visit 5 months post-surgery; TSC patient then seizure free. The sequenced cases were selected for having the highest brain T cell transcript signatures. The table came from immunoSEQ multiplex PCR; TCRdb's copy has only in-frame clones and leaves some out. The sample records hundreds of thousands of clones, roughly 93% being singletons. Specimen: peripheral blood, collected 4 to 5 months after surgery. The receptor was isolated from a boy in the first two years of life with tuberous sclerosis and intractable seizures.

The CDR3 DNA reads as TGTGCCAGCAGCTTCGCCTTAGCACAGGGGGCGGGTGGCTACACCTTC. This encodes CASSFALAQGAGGYTF. This chain connects TRBV5-6 to TRBJ1-2; 9 nucleotides match TRBD1. The CDR3 runs 16 residues. Germline CDR1 is SGHDT and CDR2 is YYEEEE. V shed 2 bases, J shed 7 bases, and the junction held 12 bases outside the gene matches. Filled out from reference TRBV5-6 and TRBJ1-2, the complete variable domain reads DAGVTQSPTHLIKTRGQQVTLRCSPKSGHDTVSWYQQALGQGPQFIFQYYEEEERQRGNFPDRFSGHQFPNYSSELNVNALLLGDSALYLCASSFALAQGAGGYTFGSGTRLTVV.